This TCR beta chain was recorded in a study of preoperative IRX-2 immunotherapy in early breast cancer (dated by TCRdb to the late 2010s). Reading the label with the study, this specimen's treatment or condition is: preoperative locoregional IRX-2 cytokine immunotherapy. The samples were obtained from a phase Ib study that tested preoperative, locoregional IRX-2 cytokine immunotherapy designed to prime immune responses. Patients with early-stage breast cancer who were given IRX-2 before surgery served as donors. The library was made by the immunoSEQ multiplex PCR assay. TCRdb carries this immuneACCESS record with in-frame sequences only. Its versions omit some clonotypes, under half of them owing to an unresolved V gene in the studies checked, with the rest unexplained. The sample data list some 59,000 clones, and around 94% of these were observed just once. The ten largest clones take up around 1.7% of the sample.

As for this clone: The specificity of this receptor is unknown. The input lacks base qualities; no much larger clone sits a single base away.

The germline V gene sets CDR1 to MNHEY and CDR2 to SVGAGI. The germline ends are 11 bases apart after V is trimmed by 6 bases and J by 3 bases. The CDR3 runs 13 residues from the cysteine to the phenylalanine. Only CDR3 DNA is held: 39 bases, read in frame from base 1. This TCR was recovered from a human donor with breast cancer. Sample collection was performed from a patient treated with IRX-2 immunotherapy. The chain is made from TRBV6-5 and TRBJ1-1; the D gene is not confidently resolved. CDR3 loop: CASRDPSDTEAFF. The sequenced DNA is TGTGCCAGCAGAGACCCCTCAGACACTGAAGCTTTCTTT.